These 2 T cell receptor beta chains originate from one sample sequenced in a study of blood T cells in healthy people across ages. Sample-barcoded 5' priming and a J-beta primer mix drove a second PCR of roughly 6 to 12 cycles. Each CDR3 protein is one row after TCRdb ran MiXCR on the 5' RACE reads. The sample carries around 800,000 distinct CDR3 sequences, 55% to 65% recorded once. Specimen: blood. These receptor sequences come from a man aged 30 to 45 in good health.

The rearrangement links TRBV6-1 to TRBJ2-4; D ambiguous. The DNA end is a closer match to TRBJ2-7, so the J assignment may be wrong. Germline CDR1 and CDR2: MNHNS and SASEGT. This CDR3 has 13 residues. CDR3 loop: CASTGLNSNEQYF. DNA for the CDR3: TGTGCCAGCACAGGATTAAACTCTAACGAGCAGTACTTC.

This clonotype was recorded many times. The CDR3 sequence: CAISERQKNTEAFF. Written as DNA, the CDR3 is TGTGCCATCAGTGAGAGACAGAAGAACACTGAAGCTTTCTTT. This sequence joins TRBV10-3 and TRBJ1-1, with D tentatively TRBD1 (5 bases). CDR3 length: 14 amino acids. Trimming removed 2 bases from V and 1 base from J, with 8 bases in between. Germline V gene lookup returns CDR1 ENHRY and CDR2 SYGVKD.